The sequence of this T cell receptor beta chain was determined in a study of blood T cell repertoires in COVID-19. Generated by immunoSEQ multiplex PCR, the TCRdb table keeps only in-frame clones and is missing some. The data show around 400,000 clones, around 86% seen once. Individuals aged 18 to 89 years were recruited from 24 US areas. Clinical history reported by participants formed the basis on which cohorts were assigned. The V gene's germline CDR1 is SGHDN and CDR2 FVKESK. The length of the CDR3 is 15 residues. V shed 5 bases and J 6 bases; nucleotides not matched to a gene: 9. The V and J genes are TRBV14 and TRBJ1-2; TRBD1 agrees at 10 bases. Sequenced sample: PBMCs or T cells enriched from blood (not recorded which). The sequence was collected from a woman between 45 and 60 years old who had recovered from COVID-19. CDR3 amino acids: CASSLTTGGYNGYTF. The CDR3 nucleotides are TGTGCCAGCAGCTTGACGACAGGGGGCTATAATGGCTACACCTTC. The complete variable domain, with remaining parts taken from reference TRBV14 and TRBJ1-2, reads EAGVTQFPSHSVIEKGQTVTLRCDPISGHDNLYWYRRVMGKEIKFLLHFVKESKQDESGMPNNRFLAERTGGTYSTLKVQPAELEDSGVYFCASSLTTGGYNGYTFGSGTRLTVV.